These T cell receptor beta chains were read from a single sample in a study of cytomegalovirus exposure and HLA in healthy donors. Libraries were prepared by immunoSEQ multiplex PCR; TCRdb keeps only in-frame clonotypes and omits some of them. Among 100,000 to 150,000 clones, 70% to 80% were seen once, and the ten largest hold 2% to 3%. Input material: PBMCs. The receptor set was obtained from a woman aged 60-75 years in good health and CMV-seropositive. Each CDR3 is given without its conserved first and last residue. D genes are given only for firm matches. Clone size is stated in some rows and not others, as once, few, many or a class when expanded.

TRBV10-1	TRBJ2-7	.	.	ASSQGSSHEQY
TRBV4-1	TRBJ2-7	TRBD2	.	ASSHTSGTSGVYEQY
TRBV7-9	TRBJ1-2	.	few	ASSLDDRFDGYT
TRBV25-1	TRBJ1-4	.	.	ASSVQGEKLF
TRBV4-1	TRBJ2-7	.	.	ASSQEAGEGYEQY
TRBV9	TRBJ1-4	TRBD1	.	ASSVEDRGSEKLF
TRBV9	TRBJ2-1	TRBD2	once	ASSLTSGGASYNEQF
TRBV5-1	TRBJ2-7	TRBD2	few	ASSFRQGGDEQY
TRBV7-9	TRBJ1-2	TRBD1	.	ASSLYTGGPYNYGYT
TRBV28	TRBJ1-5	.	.	ASSEENQPQH
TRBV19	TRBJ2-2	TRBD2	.	ASRPSGDTGELF
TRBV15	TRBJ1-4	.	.	ATSRDRGNEKLF
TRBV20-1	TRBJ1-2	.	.	SARVALGYT
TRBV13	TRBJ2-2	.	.	ASSLYRALYTGELF
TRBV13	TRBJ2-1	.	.	ASSLDQGRGNEQF
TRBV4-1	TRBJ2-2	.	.	ASSQDKGLTGVFTGELF
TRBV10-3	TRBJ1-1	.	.	AISESPRIMNTEAF
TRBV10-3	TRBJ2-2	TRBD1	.	AISGMDRGSGELF
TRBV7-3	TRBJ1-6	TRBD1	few	ASSPRGTSYNSPLH
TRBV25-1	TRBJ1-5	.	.	ASSPDPPRGDQPQH
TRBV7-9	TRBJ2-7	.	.	ASSLEGSVSYEQY
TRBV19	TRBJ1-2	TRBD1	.	ASTTGGQGYT
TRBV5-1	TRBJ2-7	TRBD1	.	ASSSRLSAGGGYEQY
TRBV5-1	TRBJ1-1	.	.	ASSLEGYTEAS
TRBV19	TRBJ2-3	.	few	ASTEQASTDTQY
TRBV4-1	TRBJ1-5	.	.	ASSQVLSSNQPQH
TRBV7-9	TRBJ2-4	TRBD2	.	ASSSPGGNIQY